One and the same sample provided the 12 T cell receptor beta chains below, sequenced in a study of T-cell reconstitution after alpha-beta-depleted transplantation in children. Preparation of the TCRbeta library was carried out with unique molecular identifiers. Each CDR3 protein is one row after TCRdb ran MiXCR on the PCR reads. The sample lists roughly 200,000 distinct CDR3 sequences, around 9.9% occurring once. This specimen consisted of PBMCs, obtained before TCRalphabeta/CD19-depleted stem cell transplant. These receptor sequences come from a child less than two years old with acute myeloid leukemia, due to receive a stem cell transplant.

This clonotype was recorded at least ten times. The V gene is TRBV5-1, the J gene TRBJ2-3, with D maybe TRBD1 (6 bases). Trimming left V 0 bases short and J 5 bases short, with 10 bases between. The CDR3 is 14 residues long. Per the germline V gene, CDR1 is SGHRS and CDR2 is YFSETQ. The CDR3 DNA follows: TGCGCCAGCAGCTTGGATGGGGGCGGAGATACGCAGTATTTT. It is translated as CASSLDGGGDTQYF.

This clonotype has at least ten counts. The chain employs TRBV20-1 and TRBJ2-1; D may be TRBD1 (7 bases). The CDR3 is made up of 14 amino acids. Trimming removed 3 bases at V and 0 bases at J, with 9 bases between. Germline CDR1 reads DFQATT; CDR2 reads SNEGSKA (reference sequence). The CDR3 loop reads CSARQGGSYNEQFF. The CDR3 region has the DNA TGCAGTGCTAGGCAGGGGGGCTCCTACAATGAGCAGTTCTTC.

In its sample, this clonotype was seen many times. The CDR3 DNA reads as TGCGCCAGCAGCTTGAGCAGGGGATTGAACACTGAAGCTTTCTTT. It codes for CASSLSRGLNTEAFF. J is TRBJ1-1 and V is TRBV5-1; tentatively, D is TRBD1 (6 bases). Germline V lookup: CDR1 SGHRS, CDR2 YFSETQ. The CDR3 has 15 amino acids. Trimming cost V 1 base and J 0 bases, with 10 bases left between them.

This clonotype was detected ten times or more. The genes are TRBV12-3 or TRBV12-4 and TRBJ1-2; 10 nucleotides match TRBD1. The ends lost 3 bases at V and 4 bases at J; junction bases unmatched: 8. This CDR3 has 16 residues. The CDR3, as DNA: TGTGCCAGCAGTTTTAGTGGGGACAGGGGTCCCTATGGCTACACCTTC. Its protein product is CASSFSGDRGPYGYTF.

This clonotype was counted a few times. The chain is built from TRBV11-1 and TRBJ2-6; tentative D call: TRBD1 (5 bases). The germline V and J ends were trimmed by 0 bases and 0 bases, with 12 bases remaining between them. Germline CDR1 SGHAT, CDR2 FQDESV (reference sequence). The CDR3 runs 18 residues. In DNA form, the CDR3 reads TGTGCCAGCAGCTTAGCATCCCTTAGGGGCTCTGGGGCCAACGTCCTGACTTTC. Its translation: CASSLASLRGSGANVLTF.

CDR3 DNA: TGTGCCAGCAGTTTATTCGGCCAGGGGGCCACCTTTAACACTGAAGCTTTCTTT. Encoded protein: CASSLFGQGATFNTEAFF. The chain combines TRBV27 with TRBJ1-1; 8 nucleotides align to TRBD1. Trimming removed 1 base from V and 2 bases from J; junction bases left unmatched: 12. The CDR3 has 18 amino acids. The germline gives CDR1 MNHEY, CDR2 SMNVEV (reference sequence).

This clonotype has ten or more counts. The CDR3 DNA sequence: TGCAGTGCCAACACTGGAACGCCTGGGGATGAGCAGTTCTTC. It is translated as CSANTGTPGDEQFF. The chain uses TRBV20-1 and TRBJ2-1; D is unclear. There are 14 residues in the CDR3. V lost 6 bases and J lost 8, with 20 bases in between. Germline V gives CDR1 DFQATT, CDR2 SNEGSKA (reference sequence).

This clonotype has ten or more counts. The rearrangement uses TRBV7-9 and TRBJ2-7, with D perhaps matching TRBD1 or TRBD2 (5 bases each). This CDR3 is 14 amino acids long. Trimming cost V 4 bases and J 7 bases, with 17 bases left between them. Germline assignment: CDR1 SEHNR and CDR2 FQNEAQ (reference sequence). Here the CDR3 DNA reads TGTGCCAGCAGCTCCCGGTATGATGAGGGGGAGCAGTACTTC. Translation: CASSSRYDEGEQYF.

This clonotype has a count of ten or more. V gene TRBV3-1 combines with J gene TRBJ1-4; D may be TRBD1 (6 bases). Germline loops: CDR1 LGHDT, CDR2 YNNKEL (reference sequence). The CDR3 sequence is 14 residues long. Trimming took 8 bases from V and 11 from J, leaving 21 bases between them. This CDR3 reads CASEERGVLKKLFF. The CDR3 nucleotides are TGTGCCAGCGAAGAGAGGGGGGTACTTAAGAAACTGTTTTTT.

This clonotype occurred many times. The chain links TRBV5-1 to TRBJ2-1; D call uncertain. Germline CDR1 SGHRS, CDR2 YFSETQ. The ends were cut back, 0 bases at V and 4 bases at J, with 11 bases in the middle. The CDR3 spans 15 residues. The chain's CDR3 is CASSLAPFIYNEQFF. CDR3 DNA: TGCGCCAGCAGCTTGGCCCCGTTCATATACAATGAGCAGTTCTTC.

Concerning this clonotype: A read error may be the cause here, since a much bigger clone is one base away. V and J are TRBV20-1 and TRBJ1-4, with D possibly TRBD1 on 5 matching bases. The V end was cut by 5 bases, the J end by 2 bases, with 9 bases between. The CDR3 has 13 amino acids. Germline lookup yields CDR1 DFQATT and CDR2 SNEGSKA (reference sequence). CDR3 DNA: TGCAGTGCTGAGGACAAGACTAATGAAAAACTGTTTTTT. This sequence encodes CSAEDKTNEKLFF.

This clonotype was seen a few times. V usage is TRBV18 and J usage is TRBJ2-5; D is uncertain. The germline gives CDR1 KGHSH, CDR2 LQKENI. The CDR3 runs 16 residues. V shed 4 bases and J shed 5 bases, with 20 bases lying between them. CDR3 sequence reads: CASSHELKPFGETQYF. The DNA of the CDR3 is TGTGCCAGCTCACACGAGCTGAAGCCGTTCGGGGAGACCCAGTACTTC.